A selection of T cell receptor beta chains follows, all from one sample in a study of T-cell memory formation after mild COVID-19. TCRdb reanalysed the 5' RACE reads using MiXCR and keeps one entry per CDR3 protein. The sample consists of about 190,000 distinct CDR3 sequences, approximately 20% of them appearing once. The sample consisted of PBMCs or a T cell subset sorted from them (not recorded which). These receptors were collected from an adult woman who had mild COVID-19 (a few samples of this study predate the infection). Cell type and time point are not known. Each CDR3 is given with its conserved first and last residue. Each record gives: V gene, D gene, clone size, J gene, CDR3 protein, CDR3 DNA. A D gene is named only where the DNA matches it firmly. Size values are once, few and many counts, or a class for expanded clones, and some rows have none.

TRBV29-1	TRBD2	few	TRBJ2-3	CSVPPTSSGSSTDTQYF	TGCAGCGTTCCCCCAACATCTAGCGGCTCGAGCACAGATACGCAGTATTTT
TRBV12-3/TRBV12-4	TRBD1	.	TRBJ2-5	CASSRDRARETQYF	TGTGCCAGCAGTCGAGACAGGGCTAGAGAGACCCAGTACTTC
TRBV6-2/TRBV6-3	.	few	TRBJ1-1	CASSYGTPNTEAFF	TGTGCCAGCAGTTACGGGACACCCAACACTGAAGCTTTCTTT
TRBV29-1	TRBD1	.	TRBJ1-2	CSVTESGGGGYTF	TGCAGCGTGACAGAATCAGGGGGAGGTGGCTACACCTTC
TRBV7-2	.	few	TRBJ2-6	CASSFRAGSSGANVLTF	TGTGCCAGCAGCTTCCGGGCGGGGAGCTCTGGGGCCAACGTCCTGACTTTC
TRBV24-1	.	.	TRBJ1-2	CATSEFGGNYGYTF	TGTGCCACCAGTGAATTTGGTGGGAACTATGGCTACACCTTC
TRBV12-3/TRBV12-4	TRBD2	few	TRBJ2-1	CASSRGTSIHEQFF	TGTGCCAGCAGTAGGGGGACTAGCATCCATGAGCAGTTCTTC
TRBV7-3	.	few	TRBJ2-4	CASSSGDIAKNIQYF	TGTGCCAGCAGTTCAGGGGATATAGCCAAAAACATTCAGTACTTC
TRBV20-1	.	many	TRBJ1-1	CSAPDTKNTEAFF	TGCAGTGCACCCGACACAAAGAACACTGAAGCTTTCTTT
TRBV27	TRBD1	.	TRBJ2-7	CATSPGTGGPRGEQYF	TGTGCCACCTCGCCCGGGACAGGGGGCCCGAGGGGCGAGCAGTACTTC
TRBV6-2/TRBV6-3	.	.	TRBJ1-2	CASSYENRAYGYTF	TGTGCCAGCAGTTACGAAAACAGGGCTTATGGCTACACCTTC
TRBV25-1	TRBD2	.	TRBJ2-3	CASSDRDYTDTQYF	TGTGCCAGCAGTGACCGGGACTACACAGATACGCAGTATTTT
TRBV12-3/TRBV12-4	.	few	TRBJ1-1	CASTPREGRNTEAFF	TGTGCCAGCACCCCGCGGGAAGGGAGGAACACTGAAGCTTTCTTT
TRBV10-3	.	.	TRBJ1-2	CAISGVTDYGYTF	TGTGCCATCAGTGGGGTGACTGACTATGGCTACACCTTC
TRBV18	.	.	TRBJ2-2	CASSSDKKNTGELFF	TGTGCCAGCTCTTCCGACAAGAAAAACACCGGGGAGCTGTTTTTT
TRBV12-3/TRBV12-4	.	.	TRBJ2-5	CASSSDTLGTQYF	TGTGCCAGCAGCTCGGACACCCTTGGGACCCAGTACTTC
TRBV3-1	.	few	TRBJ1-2	CASSRTSSNYGYTF	TGTGCCAGCAGCCGGACCTCTTCGAACTATGGCTACACCTTC
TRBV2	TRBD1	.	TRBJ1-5	CASSPRTGGNNQPQHF	TGTGCCAGCAGTCCCAGGACAGGGGGCAACAATCAGCCCCAGCATTTT
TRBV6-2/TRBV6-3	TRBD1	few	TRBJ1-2	CASSYGGQGSNGYTF	TGTGCCAGCAGTTACGGCGGACAGGGGTCAAATGGCTACACCTTC
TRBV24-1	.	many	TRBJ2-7	CATSDFNEQYF	TGTGCCACCAGTGATTTCAACGAGCAGTACTTC
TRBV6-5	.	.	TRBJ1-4	CASSLTGKGTNEKLFF	TGTGCCAGCAGTCTAACAGGGAAGGGAACTAATGAAAAACTGTTTTTT
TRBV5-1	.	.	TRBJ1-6	CASSRNWDGSSYNSPLHF	TGCGCCAGCAGCCGCAACTGGGACGGGAGCTCCTATAATTCACCCCTCCACTTT
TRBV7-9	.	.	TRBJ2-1	CASRRVQTGNNEQFF	TGTGCCAGCAGACGCGTTCAGACAGGCAACAATGAGCAGTTCTTC
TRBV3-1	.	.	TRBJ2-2	CASSQDGPNTGELFF	TGTGCCAGCAGCCAAGATGGGCCGAACACCGGGGAGCTGTTTTTT
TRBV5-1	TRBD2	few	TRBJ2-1	CASTLAGSYNEQFF	TGCGCCAGCACCCTAGCGGGATCCTACAATGAGCAGTTCTTC
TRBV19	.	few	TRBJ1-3	CASSRGMDGNTIYF	TGTGCCAGTAGTCGTGGGATGGATGGCAACACCATATATTTT
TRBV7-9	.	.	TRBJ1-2	CASSLGGEHGYTF	TGTGCCAGCAGCTTAGGGGGAGAGCATGGCTACACCTTC
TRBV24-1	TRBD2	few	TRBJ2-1	CATSEGGLGRRYNEQFF	TGTGCCACCAGTGAGGGGGGACTAGGAAGGAGATACAATGAGCAGTTCTTC
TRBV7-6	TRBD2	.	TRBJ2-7	CASSLLGTSGSYEQYF	TGTGCCAGCAGCTTATTGGGGACTAGCGGATCCTACGAGCAGTACTTC
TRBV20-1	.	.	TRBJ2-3	CSARVLGLASTDTQYF	TGCAGTGCTAGAGTTCTCGGACTGGCTAGCACAGATACGCAGTATTTT
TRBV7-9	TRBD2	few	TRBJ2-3	CASSLGTSQGSTDTQYF	TGTGCCAGCAGCTTAGGGACTAGTCAAGGAAGCACAGATACGCAGTATTTT
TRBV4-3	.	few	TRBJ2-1	CASSQEVVGEQFF	TGCGCCAGCAGCCAAGAGGTAGTTGGTGAGCAGTTCTTC
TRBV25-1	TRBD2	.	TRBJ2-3	CASSPTSLGGTDTQYF	TGTGCCAGCAGCCCGACTAGCCTAGGGGGCACAGATACGCAGTATTTT
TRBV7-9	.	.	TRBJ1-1	CASSLEGGSEAFF	TGTGCCAGCAGCTTAGAAGGGGGGTCTGAAGCTTTCTTT
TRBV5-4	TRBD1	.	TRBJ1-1	CASSADRAKNTEAFF	TGTGCCAGCAGCGCGGACAGGGCCAAGAACACTGAAGCTTTCTTT
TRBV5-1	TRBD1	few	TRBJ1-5	CASSLEGTGTQHF	TGCGCCAGCAGCTTGGAGGGGACAGGAACCCAGCATTTT
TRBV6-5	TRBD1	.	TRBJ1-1	CASSSLGQGITEAFF	TGTGCCAGCAGTTCCTTGGGACAGGGTATTACTGAAGCTTTCTTT
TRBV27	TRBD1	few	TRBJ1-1	CASRRGTARGTEAFF	TGTGCCAGTCGTAGGGGGACAGCCCGGGGCACTGAAGCTTTCTTT
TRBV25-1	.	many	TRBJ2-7	CASSDRYEQYF	TGTGCCAGCAGTGACCGCTACGAGCAGTACTTC
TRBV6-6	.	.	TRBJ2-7	CASSYGQRTYEQYF	TGTGCCAGCAGTTACGGACAGAGAACCTACGAGCAGTACTTC
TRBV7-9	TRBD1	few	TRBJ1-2	CASSLAGTGKEYGYTF	TGTGCCAGCAGCTTAGCGGGGACAGGGAAGGAGTATGGCTACACCTTC
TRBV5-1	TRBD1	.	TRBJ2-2	CASSFTGTVSTGELFF	TGCGCCAGCAGCTTCACCGGGACAGTCTCCACCGGGGAGCTGTTTTTT
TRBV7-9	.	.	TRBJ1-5	CASSLGGNRINQPQHF	TGTGCCAGCAGCCTGGGTGGAAACAGAATCAATCAGCCCCAGCATTTT
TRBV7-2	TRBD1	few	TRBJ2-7	CASSFQGALGEQYF	TGTGCCAGCAGCTTCCAGGGGGCTCTGGGAGAGCAGTACTTC
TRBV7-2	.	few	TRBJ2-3	CASSFSRASTDTQYF	TGTGCCAGCAGCTTCTCTAGGGCTAGCACAGATACGCAGTATTTT
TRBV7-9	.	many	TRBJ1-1	CASSLGRGISTEAFF	TGTGCCAGCAGCTTAGGGAGGGGAATAAGCACTGAAGCTTTCTTT
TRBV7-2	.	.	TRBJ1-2	CASSPGTLLGGGYTF	TGTGCCAGCAGCCCTGGGACACTTCTGGGGGGTGGCTACACCTTC
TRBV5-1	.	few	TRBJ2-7	CASSFRTGSYEQHF	TGCGCCAGCAGCTTCCGGACGGGTTCCTACGAGCAGCACTTC
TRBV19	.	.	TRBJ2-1	CASSTGAGTRDNEQFF	TGTGCCAGTAGTACCGGGGCCGGGACAAGAGACAATGAGCAGTTCTTC
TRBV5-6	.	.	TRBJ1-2	CASSLEGLLGYTF	TGTGCCAGCAGCTTGGAGGGACTCCTTGGCTACACCTTC
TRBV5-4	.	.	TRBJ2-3	CASKTADTQYF	TGTGCCAGCAAGACAGCGGATACGCAGTATTTT